The 3 T cell receptor beta chains below all came from one sample that was sequenced in a study of T-cell memory formation after mild COVID-19. Via MiXCR, TCRdb re-called the 5' RACE reads, giving one row per CDR3 protein. The data contain about 110,000 distinct CDR3 sequences, over 15% of them seen just once; the ten biggest clones take up less than 6%. Sequences were obtained from PBMCs or a T cell subset sorted from them (not recorded which). The receptors come from a man aged 18 to 30 who had mild COVID-19 (a few samples of this study predate the infection). Cell type and time point are not known.

This clonotype was seen ten or more times. V usage is TRBV5-1 and J usage is TRBJ2-3, with TRBD2 matching over 13 bases. Per the germline V gene, CDR1 is SGHRS and CDR2 is YFSETQ. The CDR3 runs to 17 residues. V trimming: 0 bases; J trimming: 4 bases; junction bases outside the gene matches: 5. The chain's CDR3 is CASSLAPTSGGADTQYF. For the CDR3, the DNA is TGCGCCAGCAGCTTGGCTCCTACTAGCGGGGGGGCAGATACGCAGTATTTT.

The chain employs TRBV6-5 and TRBJ2-2, with D unclear. The CDR3 is 16 residues long. Per the germline V gene, CDR1 is MNHEY and CDR2 is SVGAGI. Trimming shortened V by 5 bases and J by 0 bases, and 13 bases separated the two germline ends. In nucleotides, the CDR3 is TGTGCCAGCAGTAACACCTATGACCCGAACACCGGGGAGCTGTTTTTT. Protein: CASSNTYDPNTGELFF.

The chain is built from TRBV7-2 and TRBJ2-2; TRBD1 is a possible D gene (5 bases). CDR1 and CDR2 (germline): SGHTA, FQGNSA. The V end lost 5 bases, the J end lost 1 base, and 8 bases lay between the germline ends. This CDR3 comprises 14 residues. CDR3 in DNA: TGTGCCAGCAGCGTCGGACAGAACACCGGGGAGCTGTTTTTT. It encodes CASSVGQNTGELFF.